These 12 T cell receptor beta chains originate from one sample sequenced in a study of T cells after posttransplantation cyclophosphamide. Sampled 1 year posttransplant, controls received myeloablative marrow transplants, methotrexate and a calcineurin inhibitor. Sequencing used immunoSEQ multiplex PCR; TCRdb keeps in-frame clones, though not all of them. The sample consists of 20,000 to 25,000 clones, roughly 90% of them appearing once. The starting material was PBMCs, obtained after an allogeneic stem cell transplant with a calcineurin inhibitor and methotrexate. These receptors were collected from a female patient aged 50 to 60 who received an allogeneic stem cell transplant from an unrelated donor, was CMV-positive, and had chronic GVHD only. Some of the T cells might come from the graft donor.

The chain joins TRBV7-9 to TRBJ2-5; TRBD1 agrees at 9 bases. Germline V gives CDR1 SEHNR, CDR2 FQNEAQ (reference sequence). The CDR3 loop spans 15 amino acids. Trimming took 6 bases from V and 3 from J; bases not matched to a gene: 8. CDR3: CASSNRGHTEETQYF. CDR3 coding DNA: TGTGCCAGCAGTAACAGGGGGCATACAGAAGAGACCCAGTACTTC.

The chain links TRBV4-1 to TRBJ2-1; D is undetermined. Germline CDR1 and CDR2: MGHRA and YSYEKL. The CDR3 consists of 15 residues. V was cut by 1 base and J by 3 bases, with 10 bases left in between. This CDR3 is CASSQGSELYNEQFF. The DNA of the CDR3 is TGCGCCAGCAGCCAAGGAAGCGAACTCTACAATGAGCAGTTCTTC.

V is TRBV5-8 and J is TRBJ2-1; TRBD2 might be the D (5 bases). The CDR3 has 13 amino acids. Per the germline V gene, CDR1 is SGHTS and CDR2 is YDEGEE. V was pared by 5 bases and J by 8 bases, with 14 bases between. The CDR3 DNA sequence: TGTGCCAGCAGAGTCCGAGGGATCCATGAGCAGTTCTTC. Translation gives CASRVRGIHEQFF. The full variable domain, rest sourced from reference TRBV5-8 and TRBJ2-1, is EAGVTQSPTHLIKTRGQQATLRCSPISGHTSVYWYQQALGLGLQFLLWYDEGEERNRGNFPPRFSGRQFPNYSSELNVNALELEDSALYLCASRVRGIHEQFFGPGTRLTVL.

The CDR3 reads CASSFDSYGYTF. In DNA form, the CDR3 reads TGTGCCAGCAGTTTTGACAGCTATGGCTACACCTTC. The genes are TRBV28 and TRBJ1-2; D perhaps matches TRBD1 (5 bases). With 3 bases removed from V and 4 bases from J, the gap between germline ends came to 6 bases. This CDR3 has 12 residues. From germline, CDR1 is MDHEN and CDR2 SYDVKM.

This chain links TRBV6-5 with TRBJ2-7; 8 bases map to TRBD2. With V trimmed by 11 bases and J by 1 base, 13 bases remained unmatched. The germline CDR1 and CDR2 sequences are MNHEY and SVGAGI. CDR3 length: 15 amino acids. CDR3 nucleotides: TGTGCCGCCAGGGGTGGGTCGGGAGGGTCCTACGAGCAGTACTTC. This codes for CAARGGSGGSYEQYF.

This chain uses TRBV7-9 with TRBJ1-4; maybe TRBD1 (5 bases). Germline V lookup: CDR1 SEHNR, CDR2 FQNEAQ (reference sequence). Trimming removed 4 bases from V and 2 bases from J, with 11 bases in between. The CDR3 covers 15 residues. CDR3 DNA sequence: TGTGCCAGCAGCTCTACCGGGACTACTAATGAAAAACTGTTTTTT. It codes for CASSSTGTTNEKLFF.

V usage is TRBV11-2 and J usage is TRBJ2-7; 8 nucleotides agree with TRBD2. The CDR3 spans 14 residues. The V gene's germline CDR1 is SGHAT and CDR2 FQNNGV. V was pared by 3 bases and J by 2 bases, with 3 bases of the junction left unmatched. CDR3 region: CASSFSGGTYEQYF. CDR3 nucleotides: TGTGCCAGCAGCTTCAGCGGGGGCACCTACGAGCAGTACTTC.

This clone was counted a single time. V and J are TRBV12-5 and TRBJ2-5; D remains unclear. V gave up 2 bases and J gave up 2 bases, with 3 bases separating them. Germline values: CDR1 LGHNT, CDR2 FRNRAP. The CDR3 loop spans 12 amino acids. The CDR3 region is CASGLSQETQYF. The CDR3 bases are TGTGCTAGTGGTTTGTCTCAAGAGACCCAGTACTTC.

This rearrangement joins TRBV5-1 to TRBJ2-2; 11 positions match TRBD2. The germline gives CDR1 SGHRS, CDR2 YFSETQ. The CDR3 is 16 residues long. The trim removed 0 bases at V and 9 bases at J, leaving 7 bases unmatched. The DNA of the CDR3 is TGCGCCAGCAGCTTGGGACTAGCGGGGTCCCAGAGGGAGCTGTTTTTT. As protein: CASSLGLAGSQRELFF.

This clone has more than one count but fewer than ten. The genes are TRBV15 and TRBJ2-1, with D maybe TRBD2 (6 bases). This CDR3 region has 15 residues. Trimming left V 1 base short and J 8 bases short, with 15 bases between. Per germline, CDR1 LNHNV and CDR2 YYDKDF (reference sequence). The CDR3: CATSRGRLGGDEQFF. The CDR3 DNA reads TGTGCCACCAGCAGAGGGCGCTTAGGAGGGGATGAGCAGTTCTTC.

The rearrangement links TRBV9 to TRBJ2-1; possibly TRBD2 for D (6 bases). The CDR3 runs to 14 residues. Germline loops: CDR1 SGDLS, CDR2 YYNGEE. Trimming cost V 3 bases and J 8 bases, with 15 bases left between them. CDR3 residues: CASSGGDWIDEQFF. CDR3 DNA sequence: TGTGCCAGCAGCGGTGGGGACTGGATAGATGAGCAGTTCTTC.

In this sample, this clone turned up once. The chain links TRBV27 to TRBJ1-5; TRBD1 aligns across 8 bases. The trim removed 5 bases at V and 2 bases at J, leaving 5 bases unmatched. Germline CDR1 and CDR2: MNHEY and SMNVEV (reference sequence). The CDR3 length is 15 residues. This CDR3 is CASSDDRGGNQPQHF. CDR3 nucleotide sequence: TGTGCCAGCAGTGATGACAGGGGAGGCAATCAGCCCCAGCATTTT.